Below are 5 T cell receptor beta chains sequenced from a single sample in a study of T cells in Graves' hyperthyroidism and ophthalmopathy. Researchers took RNA transcripts and amplified the TCR beta CDR3 regions from them. First-round RT-PCR of the TCR CDR3 relied on the HTBI primer set. Via MiXCR, TCRdb re-called the multiplex PCR reads, giving one row per CDR3 protein. The sample lists 300,000 to 450,000 distinct CDR3 sequences, roughly 17% occurring once. Sequencing was performed on blood. These TCRs come from a woman aged 30 to 39 with Graves' hyperthyroidism that later progressed to Graves' ophthalmopathy.

The table lists this clonotype with many counts. V is TRBV3-1 and J is TRBJ2-7; D is uncertain. This CDR3 is 13 amino acids long. The germline V gene encodes CDR1 LGHDT and CDR2 YNNKEL (reference sequence). The germline V and J ends were trimmed by 3 bases and 3 bases, with 9 bases remaining between them. The CDR3 region has the DNA TGTGCCAGCAGCCAGGAGAGCATCTACGAGCAGTACTTC. Its protein product is CASSQESIYEQYF.

The chain employs TRBV7-9 and TRBJ2-5; possible D gene TRBD1, 6 bases. Germline assignment: CDR1 SEHNR and CDR2 FQNEAQ (reference sequence). This CDR3 is 15 amino acids long. With 2 bases removed from V and 0 bases from J, the gap between germline ends came to 10 bases. In DNA form, the CDR3 reads TGTGCCAGCAGCTTATCGGACAGATACCAAGAGACCCAGTACTTC. Amino acids: CASSLSDRYQETQYF. The full variable domain, its missing parts supplied by reference TRBV7-9 and TRBJ2-5, is DTGVSQNPRHKITKRGQNVTFRCDPISEHNRLYWYRQTLGQGPEFLTYFQNEAQLEKSRLLSDRFSAERPKGSFSTLEIQRTEQGDSAMYLCASSLSDRYQETQYFGPGTRLLVL.

Of note for this clonotype: This may come from a read error, since a much larger clone is one base off. The chain links TRBV28 to TRBJ1-2; 8 bases are a match to TRBD1. The V and J ends lost 7 bases and 6 bases, in that order; junction bases with no gene match: 16. This CDR3 is 16 amino acids long. CDR1 is MDHEN, CDR2 SYDVKM, per germline. The CDR3 DNA follows: TGTGCCAGCATACACCAAAACAGGGGGGCAATTGATGGCTACACCTTC. It specifies CASIHQNRGAIDGYTF.

There are many counts of this clonotype. The chain uses TRBV11-2 and TRBJ2-1; D may be TRBD2 (5 bases). The CDR3 has 12 amino acids. V lost 1 base and J 14 bases, leaving 12 bases between the germline ends. Germline loops: CDR1 SGHAT, CDR2 FQNNGV. This CDR3 reads CASSLVTGIEFF. The CDR3 region has the DNA TGTGCCAGCAGCTTAGTGACGGGGATCGAGTTCTTC.

This clonotype showed up many times. The J gene is TRBJ1-3, the V gene TRBV6-1, with TRBD1 matching over 9 bases. The CDR3 is 15 amino acids. Germline CDR1 and CDR2: MNHNS and SASEGT. J gave up 4 bases and V 2 bases, and 3 bases lay outside the gene matches. CDR3 region: CASSEITGGGNTIYF. In DNA form, the CDR3 reads TGTGCCAGCAGTGAAATAACAGGGGGCGGAAACACCATATATTTT.